This T cell receptor beta chain was identified in a study of blood T cell repertoires in COVID-19. Trimming removed 3 bases at V and 0 bases at J, with 16 bases between. The CDR3 runs to 17 residues. The germline CDR1 and CDR2 sequences are SGHAT and FQNNGV. Assay: immunoSEQ multiplex PCR; the TCRdb copy retains only in-frame clones and omits some. The sample has about 53,000 clones; about 80% are singletons. Sequences were obtained from peripheral blood. The clonotype comes from a human donor in a cohort sampled during active COVID-19. The V and J genes are TRBV11-2 and TRBJ2-3; D may be TRBD2 (6 bases). Written as DNA, the CDR3 is TGTGCCAGCAGCTTTTTGGGTCGGCGGGGTAGCACAGATACGCAGTATTTT. It encodes CASSFLGRRGSTDTQYF.